Below, 24 T cell receptor beta chains from the same sample are listed, as sequenced in a study of response to subunit inactivated influenza vaccine. TCRdb analysed the RT-PCR reads with MiXCR anew, one entry per CDR3 protein. The data hold hundreds of thousands of distinct CDR3 sequences, with 11% observed a single time. The same sample was also studied in work on T cells expressing NK-cell markers. That work states: Libraries used 5'RACE template switching adding universal primer site and UMIs.

The sample here was PBMCs from blood, taken on the day of vaccination. The source is a middle-aged man who received an inactivated influenza vaccine.

This clonotype was seen more than once but under ten times. V is TRBV10-3 and J is TRBJ2-5; 7 bases are shared with TRBD1. The CDR3 sequence is 13 residues long. V shed 6 bases, J shed 2 bases, and the junction held 3 bases outside the gene matches. The V gene's germline CDR1 is ENHRY and CDR2 SYGVKD. The CDR3 DNA reads TGTGCCATCAGCCCCAGGGGGCAAGAGACCCAGTACTTC. Its translation is CAISPRGQETQYF.

The table lists this clonotype with a few counts. V usage is TRBV29-1 and J usage is TRBJ2-3, with a possible D match to TRBD1 (5 bases). This CDR3 is 18 amino acids long. Looked up from germline, CDR1 is SQVTM and CDR2 is ANQGSEA. The V gene lost 0 bases and the J gene lost 1 base, with 20 bases spanning the gap. In nucleotides, the CDR3 is TGCAGCGTTGAAGATCCAAAAACCCCCAGGGTGGGCACAGATACGCAGTATTTT. Translating it yields CSVEDPKTPRVGTDTQYF.

This clonotype came up a few times. The chain employs TRBV5-5 and TRBJ2-7, with D perhaps being TRBD1 or TRBD2 (6 bases each). The CDR3 has 14 residues. CDR1 is SGHKS and CDR2 is YYEKEE in the germline V gene (reference sequence). V lost 4 bases and J 2 bases, leaving 13 bases between the germline ends. This CDR3 reads CASSVGRTAYEQYF. In DNA form, the CDR3 reads TGTGCCAGCAGCGTAGGGAGGACAGCCTACGAGCAGTACTTC.

This clonotype was counted between two and nine times. The chain links TRBV29-1 to TRBJ2-7; 7 positions match TRBD1. Germline CDR1 and CDR2: SQVTM and ANQGSEA. V gave up 3 bases and J gave up 3 bases; unmatched junction bases: 5. This CDR3 is 13 amino acids long. The CDR3 sequence is CSVDLAGGYEQYF. The CDR3, as DNA: TGCAGCGTTGATTTGGCAGGGGGCTACGAGCAGTACTTC.

The chain links TRBV7-8 to TRBJ2-2; D is unclear. CDR1 is SGHVS, CDR2 FQNEAQ, per germline. V shed 7 bases and J shed 2 bases, with 14 bases lying between them. The CDR3 extends over 15 amino acids. This CDR3 is CASTRVGINTGELFF. The DNA of the CDR3 is TGTGCCAGCACCCGAGTGGGGATTAACACCGGGGAGCTGTTTTTT. Variable domain in full (rest from reference TRBV7-8 and TRBJ2-2): GAGVSQSPRYKVAKRGQDVALRCDPISGHVSLFWYQQALGQGPEFLTYFQNEAQLDKSGLPSDRFFAERPEGSVSTLKIQRTQQEDSAVYLCASTRVGINTGELFFGEGSRLTVL.

As concerns this clonotype: The junction departs from germline at one end; a sequencing error may be responsible. This chain connects TRBV6-2 or TRBV6-3 to TRBJ2-1; D gene unclear. Germline-derived CDR1 and CDR2 are MNHEY and SVGEGT. The CDR3 extends over 13 amino acids. CDR3 DNA sequence: TGTGCCCGCAGTACCTCCGGGCTGAATGAGCAGTTCTTC. Protein: CARSTSGLNEQFF.

This chain joins TRBV20-1 and TRBJ2-7, with TRBD1 identical over 8 bases. There are 13 residues in the CDR3. Germline V lookup: CDR1 DFQATT, CDR2 SNEGSKA (reference sequence). Trimming took 6 bases from V and 8 from J; bases not matched to a gene: 12. The CDR3 here is CSARDRFYFKQYF. In nucleotides, the CDR3 is TGCAGTGCGAGGGACAGGTTCTACTTTAAGCAGTACTTC.

This clonotype was counted between two and nine times. The gene calls are TRBV20-1 and TRBJ1-5; no definite D call. The CDR3 has 11 amino acids. Per germline, CDR1 DFQATT and CDR2 SNEGSKA (reference sequence). V was pared by 1 base and J by 9 bases, with 7 bases between. As DNA, the CDR3 is TGCAGTGCTAGAGCGGCGGGGCCCCAGCATTTT. Its translation is CSARAAGPQHF.

This chain joins TRBV6-1 and TRBJ2-7; D is uncertain. Germline V gene data show CDR1 as MNHNS and CDR2 as SASEGT. This CDR3 spans 13 amino acids. The V gene lost 5 bases and the J gene lost 3 bases, with 11 bases spanning the gap. The CDR3 nucleotides are TGTGCCAGCAGTATGACGGATGTCTACGAGCAGTACTTC. Its protein is CASSMTDVYEQYF.

This clonotype was picked up a small number of times. The chain combines TRBV20-1 with TRBJ2-3; no clear D. Looked up from germline, CDR1 is DFQATT and CDR2 is SNEGSKA (reference sequence). Trimming cost V 2 bases and J 3 bases, with 9 bases left between them. The CDR3 totals 13 residues. The DNA of the CDR3 is TGCAGTGCTAGAAAGGACGGAACAGATACGCAGTATTTT. Protein product: CSARKDGTDTQYF.

The chain is built from TRBV27 and TRBJ2-2, with 12 bases lining up with TRBD1. J lost 7 bases, V lost 3 bases, and 6 bases had no gene match. CDR1 and CDR2 from the germline V gene are MNHEY and SMNVEV (reference sequence). This CDR3 is 16 amino acids long. The CDR3: CASSFLGQGADGELFF. The CDR3 region has the DNA TGTGCCAGCAGTTTCTTGGGACAGGGGGCTGACGGGGAGCTGTTTTTT.

This clonotype was counted between two and nine times. The V and J genes are TRBV29-1 and TRBJ1-1; no firm D call. CDR3 length: 13 amino acids. V was shortened by 2 bases and J by 5 bases, with 12 bases between the two germline ends. The V gene's germline CDR1 is SQVTM and CDR2 ANQGSEA. CDR3 region: CSVEQTFRTEAFF. The CDR3 DNA reads TGCAGCGTTGAACAAACGTTTCGGACTGAAGCTTTCTTT.

This chain joins TRBV27 and TRBJ2-5; TRBD2 aligns across 10 bases. Germline V gene lookup returns CDR1 MNHEY and CDR2 SMNVEV (reference sequence). V was pared by 2 bases and J by 4 bases, with 7 bases of the junction left unmatched. This CDR3 has 16 amino acids. CDR3 bases: TGTGCCAGCAGTTTAACCCCTAGCGGGAGTTTAGAGACCCAGTACTTC. Amino acid sequence: CASSLTPSGSLETQYF.

Written as DNA, the CDR3 is TGTGCCAGCAGTTTAGGGGAATTAGGGTATTTTTGGACAGATGGCTACACCTTC. It yields the protein CASSLGELGYFWTDGYTF. The chain links TRBV12-3 or TRBV12-4 to TRBJ1-2, with D perhaps matching TRBD1 (6 bases). The CDR3 length is 18 residues. Trimming removed 1 base from V and 6 bases from J, with 24 bases in between.

V and J are TRBV6-1 and TRBJ2-6, with D uncertain. CDR1 and CDR2 from the germline V gene are MNHNS and SASEGT. The CDR3 sequence is 13 residues long. With 6 bases removed from V and 2 bases from J, the gap between germline ends came to 5 bases. CDR3: CASRLTGANVLTF. DNA of the CDR3: TGTGCCAGCAGGCTGACTGGGGCCAACGTCCTGACTTTC.

The chain combines TRBV29-1 with TRBJ2-7, with TRBD2 as a possible D gene (5 bases). The V gene's germline CDR1 is SQVTM and CDR2 ANQGSEA. The CDR3 runs 12 residues. V lost 4 bases, J lost 2 bases, and 9 bases lay in between. The CDR3 region has the DNA TGCAGCGTTGTGTCGGGGACCTACGAGCAGTACTTC. Amino acids: CSVVSGTYEQYF.

This clonotype was counted between two and nine times. This chain uses TRBV6-5 with TRBJ2-7; TRBD1 aligns across 7 bases. Germline trimming cut 2 bases from V and 3 bases from J; bases unmatched to any gene: 4. Germline V gene sequence: CDR1 MNHEY, CDR2 SVGAGI. The CDR3 is 14 amino acids. The CDR3 DNA sequence: TGTGCCAGCAGTTACAATCGGGACAGCTACGAGCAGTACTTC. Its protein is CASSYNRDSYEQYF.

This chain joins TRBV5-1 and TRBJ2-3, with TRBD2 matching over 9 bases. Germline lookup yields CDR1 SGHRS and CDR2 YFSETQ. The CDR3 covers 16 residues. Trimming took 1 base from V and 5 from J; bases not matched to a gene: 8. CDR3 residues: CASSLLRGGARDTQYF. DNA of the CDR3: TGCGCCAGCAGCTTGCTACGCGGGGGGGCTAGAGATACGCAGTATTTT.

This clonotype turned up a few times. This sequence joins TRBV5-1 and TRBJ2-5; 11 nucleotides line up with TRBD1. J gave up 5 bases and V 8 bases, and 8 bases lay outside the gene matches. This CDR3 comprises 14 residues. Germline loops: CDR1 SGHRS, CDR2 YFSETQ. CDR3 nucleotide sequence: TGCGCCAGTACGGACAGGGGGCTTCTTGAGACCCAGTACTTC. As protein: CASTDRGLLETQYF.

The chain combines TRBV9 with TRBJ2-2; no reliable D call. V lost 0 bases, J lost 8 bases, and 11 bases lay in between. The germline V gene encodes CDR1 SGDLS and CDR2 YYNGEE. The CDR3 consists of 14 residues. The CDR3 nucleotides are TGTGCCAGCAGCGTAGAACTTGCCGAGGGGGAGCTGTTTTTT. Translation gives CASSVELAEGELFF.

This clonotype turned up a few times. The CDR3 sequence: CASSYSPREGPGYTF. For the CDR3, the DNA is TGTGCCAGCAGTTACTCGCCCCGGGAAGGCCCCGGCTACACCTTC. This chain connects TRBV6-5 to TRBJ1-2, with unresolved D. V was trimmed by 0 bases and J by 8 bases, leaving 16 bases between them. The CDR3 totals 15 residues. Per germline, CDR1 MNHEY and CDR2 SVGAGI.

This clonotype was recorded at least ten times. The chain uses TRBV12-3 or TRBV12-4 and TRBJ2-5, with D possibly TRBD2 on 5 matching bases. Trimming pared 2 bases from V and 5 bases from J, leaving 9 bases between. This CDR3 has 13 residues. The CDR3 is CASSLFGKETQYF. The CDR3 DNA reads as TGTGCCAGCAGTTTATTCGGGAAGGAGACCCAGTACTTC.

The V and J genes are TRBV4-2 and TRBJ2-7; D unresolved. Germline-derived CDR1 and CDR2 are LGHNA and YNFKEQ. There are 16 residues in the CDR3. The V end lost 0 bases, the J end lost 3 bases, and 15 bases lay between the germline ends. In nucleotides, the CDR3 is TGTGCCAGCAGCCAAGATAACGGTCGCGGAAGCTACGAGCAGTACTTC. Translated, it gives CASSQDNGRGSYEQYF.

This clonotype has a handful of counts. V gene TRBV18 combines with J gene TRBJ2-7; possible D gene TRBD1, 5 bases. CDR1 is KGHSH and CDR2 is LQKENI in the germline V gene. The length of the CDR3 is 15 residues. V shed 2 bases and J shed 4 bases, with 15 bases lying between them. Here the CDR3 reads CASSPRGGDSYEQYF. DNA for the CDR3: TGTGCCAGCTCACCAAGGGGTGGGGATTCGTACGAGCAGTACTTC.